The 23 T cell receptor beta chains below were found in one sample sequenced in a study of blood T cells in healthy people across ages. A second about 6 to 12 cycle PCR used barcoded and J-beta primers. TCRdb used MiXCR to reprocess the 5' RACE reads, holding one entry per CDR3 protein. The table lists under 2 million distinct CDR3 sequences, 30% to 35% of them singletons, with about 11% in the top ten. The specimen was blood. Every receptor here comes from a woman aged 25 to 39 in good health.

This chain links TRBV5-1 with TRBJ2-1, with TRBD1 identical over 12 bases. V dropped 4 bases and J dropped 3; count of bases not matched to a gene: 8. The CDR3 spans 17 residues. Germline assignment: CDR1 SGHRS and CDR2 YFSETQ. The CDR3 region has the DNA TGCGCCAGCAGCCTGGGACAGGGGGCATATAACTACAATGAGCAGTTCTTC. Translation: CASSLGQGAYNYNEQFF.

A few counts support this clonotype. V and J are TRBV20-1 and TRBJ2-6; 8 bases align to TRBD1. The V gene end was trimmed by 0 bases and the J gene end by 4 bases; junction bases not matched to a gene: 8. CDR3 size: 17 residues. Germline V CDR1 and CDR2: DFQATT, SNEGSKA (reference sequence). CDR3 sequence reads: CSARDLDRGGGANVLTF. CDR3 nucleotides: TGCAGTGCTAGAGATTTAGACAGGGGAGGAGGGGCCAACGTCCTGACTTTC.

The chain employs TRBV28 and TRBJ1-2; unclear D gene. From germline, CDR1 is MDHEN and CDR2 SYDVKM. The CDR3 runs to 14 residues. The ends were cut back, 6 bases at V and 4 bases at J, with 15 bases in the middle. The CDR3 sequence is CASRPWTDSYGYTF. The CDR3 DNA follows: TGTGCCAGCAGGCCCTGGACGGACTCCTATGGCTACACCTTC.

The chain uses TRBV27 and TRBJ1-2; D is unresolved. Germline lookup yields CDR1 MNHEY and CDR2 SMNVEV (reference sequence). The CDR3 runs to 15 residues. V was pared by 5 bases and J by 3 bases, with 16 bases between. Here the CDR3 reads CASSQNPVAHYGYTF. The CDR3 DNA sequence: TGTGCCAGCAGTCAAAACCCTGTCGCCCACTATGGCTACACCTTC.

The chain couples TRBV5-4 to TRBJ1-2; D gene uncertain. Trimming pared 4 bases from V and 0 bases from J, leaving 16 bases between. The CDR3 sequence is 16 residues long. Germline CDR1 is SGHNT and CDR2 is YYREEE (reference sequence). CDR3 DNA: TGTGCCAGCAGCCCTGCAGGAGCCATCACTAACTATGGCTACACCTTC. Translating gives CASSPAGAITNYGYTF. The full variable domain, in which reference TRBV5-4 and TRBJ1-2 provide the parts outside the CDR3, is ETGVTQSPTHLIKTRGQQVTLRCSSQSGHNTVSWYQQALGQGPQFIFQYYREEENGRGNFPPRFSGLQFPNYSSELNVNALELDDSALYLCASSPAGAITNYGYTFGSGTRLTVV.

This clonotype was picked up many times. One end of the junction fails to match germline, which may point to a read error. V and J are TRBV29-1 and TRBJ1-5; D gene unclear. The CDR3 extends over 11 amino acids. Germline values: CDR1 SQVTM, CDR2 ANQGSEA. The CDR3 region is CSVEEGQAQHF. CDR3 in DNA: TGCAGCGTCGAAGAAGGGCAGGCTCAGCATTTT.

CDR3 in DNA: TGTGCCAGTACTAAGGTTTTAGGGACAGCGGCAATGAATGAGCAGTTCTTC. It specifies CASTKVLGTAAMNEQFF. The J gene is TRBJ2-1, the V gene TRBV19; 7 bases are shared with TRBD1. This CDR3 contains 17 residues. Germline V CDR1 and CDR2: LNHDA, SQIVND (reference sequence). Trimming cost V 7 bases and J 7 bases; bases outside gene matches: 19.

This clonotype was recorded many times. This chain joins TRBV12-3 or TRBV12-4 and TRBJ2-1, with D perhaps being TRBD1 or TRBD2 (5 bases each). V dropped 6 bases and J dropped 4 bases, with 13 bases sitting between them. This CDR3 is 14 amino acids long. The CDR3 nucleotides are TGTGCCAGCAGCCCCGGGACCGTATACAATGAGCAGTTCTTC. Its translation: CASSPGTVYNEQFF.

The chain recombines TRBV2 with TRBJ2-4; the D is unclear. The end of the DNA fits TRBJ2-7 better, so the J call may be wrong. From germline, CDR1 is SNHLY and CDR2 FYNNEI. This CDR3 has 13 amino acids. In nucleotides, the CDR3 is TGTGCCAGCAGTGAGCGAGAAAAGTTCGAGCAGTACTTC. Protein product: CASSEREKFEQYF.

This rearrangement joins TRBV5-5 to TRBJ1-1; 7 nucleotides line up with TRBD1. Unmatched junction bases numbered 4, after V lost 2 bases and J lost 6 bases. The CDR3 runs to 13 residues. CDR1 SGHKS and CDR2 YYEKEE come from the germline V gene (reference sequence). The CDR3 DNA is TGTGCCAGCAGCTTAGGGGGCTCCCCTGAAGCTTTCTTT. Protein: CASSLGGSPEAFF. The entire variable domain, with the rest obtained from reference TRBV5-5 and TRBJ1-1, is as follows: DAGVTQSPTHLIKTRGQQVTLRCSPISGHKSVSWYQQVLGQGPQFIFQYYEKEERGRGNFPDRFSARQFPNYSSELNVNALLLGDSALYLCASSLGGSPEAFFGQGTRLTVV.

The table lists this clonotype with a few counts. V usage is TRBV6-1 and J usage is TRBJ2-5; D is unclear. In germline, CDR1 is MNHNS, CDR2 SASEGT. The CDR3 contains 13 residues. With 3 bases removed from V and 4 bases from J, the gap between germline ends came to 9 bases. As DNA, the CDR3 is TGTGCCAGCAGTGAGAATGTGGCAGAGACCCAGTACTTC. Protein product: CASSENVAETQYF.

The rearrangement links TRBV6-1 to TRBJ2-1, with D possibly TRBD2 on 5 matching bases. The CDR3 is 15 residues long. CDR1 is MNHNS and CDR2 is SASEGT in the germline V gene. V lost 2 bases, J lost 7 bases, and 15 bases lay in between. CDR3 in amino acids: CASSEKVAGRNEQFF. The CDR3 DNA is TGTGCCAGCAGTGAAAAGGTTGCGGGTCGAAATGAGCAGTTCTTC.

V and J are TRBV12-3 or TRBV12-4 and TRBJ2-2; weak D call: TRBD2 (5 bases). The CDR3 has 13 residues. Trimming removed 6 bases at V and 4 bases at J, with 9 bases between. CDR3 region: CASSTAGTGELFF. CDR3 sequence (DNA): TGTGCCAGCAGCACTGCGGGCACCGGGGAGCTGTTTTTT.

This chain links TRBV3-1 with TRBJ1-1, with D perhaps TRBD1 (5 bases). Per the germline V gene, CDR1 is LGHDT and CDR2 is YNNKEL (reference sequence). This CDR3 has 16 residues. Between the trimmed V and J ends, which lost 0 bases and 4 bases, there was a span of 15 bases. CDR3 residues: CASSQDPVGVRTEAFF. The CDR3 region has the DNA TGTGCCAGCAGCCAAGATCCAGTAGGGGTACGCACTGAAGCTTTCTTT. Full variable domain (missing parts from reference TRBV3-1 and TRBJ1-1): DTAVSQTPKYLVTQMGNDKSIKCEQNLGHDTMYWYKQDSKKFLKIMFSYNNKELIINETVPNRFSPKSPDKAHLNLHINSLELGDSAVYFCASSQDPVGVRTEAFFGQGTRLTVV.

The CDR3 DNA reads as TGTGCCAGCAGCTTAGCGGTCGAGCGGGGGGGCCTCAGGGATACGCAGTATTTT. It codes for CASSLAVERGGLRDTQYF. The rearrangement joins TRBV7-2 to TRBJ2-3; TRBD2 matches 10 bases. From germline, CDR1 is SGHTA and CDR2 FQGNSA. The ends lost 0 bases at V and 6 bases at J; junction bases unmatched: 12. The CDR3 runs 18 residues.

For this clonotype: The junction and the germline gene differ at one end; a read error may be behind it. This chain connects TRBV12-3 or TRBV12-4 to TRBJ2-1; 7 bases are a match to TRBD2. The CDR3 is 16 amino acids. The CDR3 nucleotides read TGTGCCAGCAGTTTAGCGCGAACTAGCGCTGACAATGAGCAGCTCTTC. Encoded protein: CASSLARTSADNEQLF.

This chain joins TRBV4-1 and TRBJ1-3; no clear D. The CDR3 loop spans 15 amino acids. V lost 0 bases to trimming and J lost 4 bases, with 10 bases between them. The V gene's germline CDR1 is MGHRA and CDR2 YSYEKL. CDR3 amino acids: CASSQDKTEGNTIYF. The DNA for the CDR3 is TGCGCCAGCAGCCAAGACAAGACGGAGGGAAACACCATATATTTT.

V and J are TRBV7-9 and TRBJ2-7; possible D gene TRBD1, 5 bases. CDR1 and CDR2 from the germline V gene are SEHNR and FQNEAQ (reference sequence). V was cut by 3 bases and J by 4 bases, with 22 bases left in between. The CDR3 contains 17 residues. The CDR3 DNA is TGTGCCAGCAGCTTTGGGGAAGACAGTCTTACGTGGTACGAGCAGTACTTC. It encodes CASSFGEDSLTWYEQYF.

This clonotype was seen a few times. This rearrangement joins TRBV7-8 to TRBJ2-1, with a weak D call TRBD2 (5 bases). This CDR3 has 16 amino acids. V lost 4 bases to trimming and J lost 7 bases, with 20 bases between them. Germline CDR1 is SGHVS and CDR2 is FQNEAQ. CDR3 sequence: CASSSEVGAPWNEQFF. CDR3 bases: TGTGCCAGCAGCTCGGAAGTGGGAGCCCCCTGGAATGAGCAGTTCTTC.

In regard to this clonotype: This sequence may be a read error, since a much larger clone differs from it by one base. V gene TRBV20-1 combines with J gene TRBJ2-1, with D perhaps matching TRBD2 (7 bases). Trimming removed 5 bases at V and 5 bases at J, with 22 bases between. CDR3 length: 16 amino acids. Germline V gene lookup returns CDR1 DFQATT and CDR2 SNEGSKA (reference sequence). CDR3 sequence (DNA): TGCAGTGCTTTAGAAGTGGCGGGGGCTGCGGACAATGAGCAGTTCTTC. The encoded protein is CSALEVAGAADNEQFF.

The rearrangement links TRBV2 to TRBJ2-7; D is unresolved. Trimming cost V 7 bases and J 1 base, with 11 bases left between them. The CDR3 sequence is 13 residues long. The V gene's germline CDR1 is SNHLY and CDR2 FYNNEI. This CDR3 reads CASMGIFSYEQYF. In DNA, the CDR3 is TGTGCCAGCATGGGAATCTTTTCCTACGAGCAGTACTTC.

Turning to this clonotype: A read error may account for a junction end that differs from germline. The rearrangement joins TRBV12-3 or TRBV12-4 to TRBJ2-7, with D possibly being TRBD2 (6 bases). The CDR3 is 15 residues long. The CDR3 is CASSAGTEAIYGQYF. The CDR3, as DNA: TGTGCCAGCAGCGCCGGGACTGAAGCCATCTACGGGCAGTACTTC.

The chain employs TRBV9 and TRBJ2-3; D perhaps matches TRBD1 (6 bases). V was clipped by 3 bases and J by 3 bases, with 14 bases between them. The CDR3 runs to 15 residues. Looked up from germline, CDR1 is SGDLS and CDR2 is YYNGEE. CDR3 nucleotides: TGTGCCAGCAGCGCGCTAGAGGGGGAGACAGATACGCAGTATTTT. Translating gives CASSALEGETDTQYF.